This TCR beta chain was documented in a study of blood T cells in healthy people across ages. Study findings and constraints: As age increased, TCR beta diversity per million T cells fell in a roughly linear fashion. Versus aged donors, long-lived donors had higher diversity and more naive CD4+ cells.

Turning to this clonotype: Its antigen is as yet unknown.

Primed by a sample-barcoded 5' primer and a J-beta primer mix, a second PCR proceeded for about 7 to 12 cycles. Tags on each cDNA molecule came from a template-switch adaptor with 12 random nucleotides. TCRdb fed the 5' RACE reads into MiXCR, producing one record per CDR3 protein. The sample shows over 1,500,000 distinct CDR3 sequences, about 39% of them seen only once. The TCR was taken from a human donor in good health. The source material was blood.

CDR3 DNA: TGCAGCGTTGAGTTAGGGGGGATTGGCTATGGCTACACCTTC. This encodes CSVELGGIGYGYTF. The chain is built from TRBV29-1 and TRBJ1-2; perhaps TRBD1 as D (6 bases). V lost 3 bases and J lost 4, with 15 bases in between. This CDR3 is 14 amino acids long. The germline gives CDR1 SQVTM, CDR2 ANQGSEA.